The sequence of this T cell receptor beta chain was determined in a study of T-cell memory formation after mild COVID-19. For the study at large: Across donors, TCR clusters were largely donor specific. General study findings and limits: Day 15 to 85 contracting clones showed balanced CD4/CD8; later expanders leaned CD4+.

Only a few counts were recorded for this clonotype. The antigen is not known. The V end lost 4 bases, the J end lost 4 bases, and 10 bases lay between the germline ends. The CDR3 consists of 12 residues. Germline V lookup: CDR1 SQVTM, CDR2 ANQGSEA. UMIs and sample barcodes were carried by the TCR alpha and TCR beta cDNA libraries that 5'RACE produced using constant-segment primers. MiXCR, run by TCRdb on the 5' RACE reads, gives a single entry per CDR3 protein. The data hold hundreds of thousands of distinct CDR3 sequences, with roughly 18% observed a single time. The chain employs TRBV29-1 and TRBJ2-5, with a possible D match to TRBD2 (7 bases). The clonotype originates from an adult woman who had mild COVID-19 (a few samples of this study predate the infection). Cell type and time point are not known. Source material: PBMCs or a T cell subset sorted from them (not recorded which). This CDR3 is CSVGEGGETQYF. CDR3 sequence (DNA): TGCAGCGTTGGGGAGGGGGGAGAGACCCAGTACTTC.